These T cell receptor beta chains were read from a single sample in a study of vaccination effects on CD4 cells after COVID-19. These receptors' targets are unknown. Method: immunoSEQ multiplex PCR; TCRdb's copy keeps in-frame clones and lacks some. The top ten clones hold roughly 12% of a sample with around 30,000 clones, 72% of them seen once. Source: CD4+ T cells from PBMCs cultured with HCoV-229E spike peptides, taken after COVID-19 vaccination. Receptor source: a human donor who received a COVID-19 vaccine. CDR3s include the opening cysteine and the closing phenylalanine or tryptophan. Each record gives: D gene, V gene, clone size, J gene, CDR3 DNA, CDR3 protein. D genes are given only for firm matches. Some rows mark clone size as missing; the rest say once, few, many or name a class of expanded clone.

.	TRBV7-9	.	TRBJ1-3	TGTGCCAGCAGCGCCTCGGGACCAACGGATGGAAACACCATATATTTT	CASSASGPTDGNTIYF
.	TRBV30	.	TRBJ2-7	TGTGCCTGGAGTCCAGTGGACCCAACCTACGAGCAGTACTTC	CAWSPVDPTYEQYF
.	TRBV5-1	.	TRBJ1-2	TGCGCCAGCAGCCGCCCTGAGGTGAAGGAACCGAGCCTCTATGGCTACACCTTC	CASSRPEVKEPSLYGYTF
.	TRBV3-1/TRBV3-2	.	TRBJ2-7	TGTGCCAGCAGCCCCAGAAGGGTGTCCTACGAGCAGTACTTC	CASSPRRVSYEQYF
.	TRBV5-4	.	TRBJ1-6	TGTGCCAGCAGCTTGGACCCAGGGAAGAGTTCACCCCTCCACTTT	CASSLDPGKSSPLHF
TRBD2	TRBV3-1/TRBV3-2	.	TRBJ2-7	TGTGCCAGCAGCCAAGCACTAGCGGGATTCTACGAGCAGTACTTC	CASSQALAGFYEQYF
TRBD1	TRBV7-8	.	TRBJ2-7	TGTGCCAGCAGCTTAGGGCAGACAGGGTCTTACGAGCAGTACTTC	CASSLGQTGSYEQYF
.	TRBV5-5	.	TRBJ2-1	TGTGCCAGCCGATACGGCCTCAACAATGAGCAGTTCTTC	CASRYGLNNEQFF
TRBD2	TRBV30	.	TRBJ2-1	TGTGCCTGGAGACCAAAGCGGGGGAGGAATGAGCAGTTCTTC	CAWRPKRGRNEQFF
TRBD1	TRBV2	.	TRBJ1-2	TGTGCCAGGGGAGATACTCCGGGACAGGGGGCGAGTGGCTACACCTTC	CARGDTPGQGASGYTF
.	TRBV3-1/TRBV3-2	few	TRBJ1-6	TGTGCCAGCAGCCCCACGGGGGATTCACCCCTCCACTTT	CASSPTGDSPLHF
TRBD1	TRBV7-2	.	TRBJ2-2	TGTGCCAGCAGCCGTGGGACAGCGAACACCGGGGAGCTGTTTTTT	CASSRGTANTGELFF
TRBD1	TRBV14	few	TRBJ2-7	TGTGCCAGCAGCCATTTCGGACAGGGGGTCCACGAGCAGTACTTC	CASSHFGQGVHEQYF
.	TRBV21-1	.	TRBJ2-3	TGTGCCAGCAGCAAAGGACAGGGGGCAGATACGCAGTATTTT	CASSKGQGADTQYF
TRBD1	TRBV9	.	TRBJ1-6	TGTGCCAGCAGCGATAGACAGGGGTTTATTAATAATTCACCCCTCCACTTT	CASSDRQGFINNSPLHF
.	TRBV28	.	TRBJ1-6	TGTGCCAGCAGTTTCGGGGGGAGCACCTATAATTCACCCCTCCACTTT	CASSFGGSTYNSPLHF
.	TRBV3-1/TRBV3-2	few	TRBJ1-4	TGTGCCAGCAGCCTAAATTCGGGGGAGGGTGAAAAACTGTTTTTT	CASSLNSGEGEKLFF
.	TRBV7-9	.	TRBJ1-1	TGTGCCAGCAGCCAAACCCAATCAGGGAACACTGAAGCTTTCTTT	CASSQTQSGNTEAFF
TRBD1	TRBV10-3	.	TRBJ1-5	TGTGCCATCAGGGGAGGGACAGGGTATGGCGACAATCAGCCCCAGCATTTT	CAIRGGTGYGDNQPQHF
.	TRBV24-1	.	TRBJ1-2	TGTGCCACCAGTGATCCCGGCTATGGCTACACCTTC	CATSDPGYGYTF
.	TRBV3-1/TRBV3-2	few	TRBJ2-2	TGTGCCAGCAGCCAAGATTTAGTGCAGATTAACACCGGGGAGCTGTTTTTT	CASSQDLVQINTGELFF
.	TRBV6-5	.	TRBJ2-7	TGTGCCAGCAGTTCGGACTACGAGCAGTACTTC	CASSSDYEQYF
.	TRBV5-1	.	TRBJ1-3	TGCGCCAGCAGCTTGGACAGGGTTGACACCATATATTTT	CASSLDRVDTIYF
TRBD1	TRBV6-6	.	TRBJ2-6	TGTGCCAGCAGTCGGACAGGGGCCACCTCTGGGGCCAACGTCCTGACTTTC	CASSRTGATSGANVLTF
TRBD2	TRBV11-2	.	TRBJ2-3	TGTGCCAGCAGCAGGGGACTAGCGGGAGCGTACCTTTACACAGATACGCAGTATTTT	CASSRGLAGAYLYTDTQYF
TRBD1	TRBV10-3	few	TRBJ1-1	TGTGCCATCAGTGTGGGACAGGGTTACCGTGAAGCTTTCTTT	CAISVGQGYREAFF
.	TRBV6-1	.	TRBJ2-1	TGTGCCAGCAGTGAAGTCAGGAACTACAATGAGCAGTTCTTC	CASSEVRNYNEQFF
.	TRBV7-2	.	TRBJ1-1	TGTGCCAGCAGCCCATTCGGGGGGAACACTGAAGCTTTCTTT	CASSPFGGNTEAFF
.	TRBV2	few	TRBJ1-2	TGTGCCAGCAGTGAAGCCCCGGGGGCGGGATATGGCTACACCTTC	CASSEAPGAGYGYTF
.	TRBV4-1	.	TRBJ1-2	TGCGCCAGCAGCCAGTCATACCTAGCTAACTATGGCTACACCTTC	CASSQSYLANYGYTF
.	TRBV29-1	.	TRBJ1-2	TGCAGCGTCGACGAGGGGTTTGGCTACACCTTC	CSVDEGFGYTF
TRBD1	TRBV30	.	TRBJ1-5	TGTGCCTGGGGACAGGGGACGTACCAGCCCCAGCATTTT	CAWGQGTYQPQHF
.	TRBV5-5	.	TRBJ2-5	TGTGCCAGCAGCTTGGACGGGGGACGGGGAGAGACCCAGTACTTC	CASSLDGGRGETQYF
TRBD2	TRBV11-2	.	TRBJ2-5	TGTGCCAGCAGCTTAGCCGGTGCGGGGGGGCGTGAGACCCAGTACTTC	CASSLAGAGGRETQYF
TRBD2	TRBV4-1	.	TRBJ2-7	TGCGCCAGCAGCCAAGATCAAAGCGGGAGGTCCTACGAGCAGTACTTC	CASSQDQSGRSYEQYF
.	TRBV27	.	TRBJ2-4	TGTGCCAGCAGTTTATTGTTCGAGACAGGCAAAAACATTCAGTACTTC	CASSLLFETGKNIQYF
TRBD2	TRBV12-5	once	TRBJ2-3	TGTGCTAGTGGGCGGGAGACAGATACGCAGTATTTT	CASGRETDTQYF
TRBD1	TRBV27	.	TRBJ2-3	TGTGCCAGCAGTTTGACAGGGAGCACAGATACGCAGTATTTT	CASSLTGSTDTQYF
.	TRBV18	.	TRBJ1-3	TGTGCCAGCTCAGCAATAGGGGGGCGCGGCGGAAACACCATATATTTT	CASSAIGGRGGNTIYF
.	TRBV27	.	TRBJ2-7	TGTGCCAGCAGAAGGGCAGGCGAGCAGTACTTC	CASRRAGEQYF
.	TRBV6-5	once	TRBJ2-2	TGTGCCAGCAGTTACCAGGGGCCCGACACCGGGGAGCTGTTTTTT	CASSYQGPDTGELFF
.	TRBV10-1	few	TRBJ2-2	TGCGCCAGCAGGAGGACAGCGAACACCGGGGAGCTGTTTTTT	CASRRTANTGELFF
.	TRBV6-5	.	TRBJ2-7	TGTGCCAGCAGTTTTTCCGGGACGGATACCTACGAGCAGTACTTC	CASSFSGTDTYEQYF
.	TRBV29-1	.	TRBJ2-7	TGCAGCGTTTTCCGGCCCCTCTCCTACGAGCAGTACTTC	CSVFRPLSYEQYF
.	TRBV18	few	TRBJ2-2	TGTGCCAGCTCACCAAGGAGGGACACCGGGGAGCTGTTTTTT	CASSPRRDTGELFF
TRBD1	TRBV18	.	TRBJ2-6	TGTGCCAGCTCACCCCAGACAGGGGGAAACTCTGGGGCCAACGTCCTGACTTTC	CASSPQTGGNSGANVLTF
TRBD1	TRBV2	.	TRBJ2-5	TGTGCCAGACAGGGGGAGACCCAGTACTTC	CARQGETQYF
.	TRBV5-1	.	TRBJ2-2	TGCGCCAGCAGCTTTCCTGGACAGAACACCGGGGAGCTGTTTTTT	CASSFPGQNTGELFF
TRBD2	TRBV6-5	.	TRBJ2-2	TGTGCCAGCAGTTATCTGGCGGGAGGGCCTGGCGGGGAGCTGTTTTTT	CASSYLAGGPGGELFF
.	TRBV19	.	TRBJ2-2	TGTGCCAGTAGGAAAACCCTGGACCTCCGGGGCGCCGGGGAGCTGTTTTTT	CASRKTLDLRGAGELFF
TRBD1	TRBV11-2	.	TRBJ2-2	TGTGCCAGCAGCGTCACCGGGACAGGGGCTGCCGGGGAGCTGTTTTTT	CASSVTGTGAAGELFF
.	TRBV4-1	.	TRBJ2-4	TGCGCCAGCACCCTCCGTGCGGGGACCAAAAACATTCAGTACTTC	CASTLRAGTKNIQYF